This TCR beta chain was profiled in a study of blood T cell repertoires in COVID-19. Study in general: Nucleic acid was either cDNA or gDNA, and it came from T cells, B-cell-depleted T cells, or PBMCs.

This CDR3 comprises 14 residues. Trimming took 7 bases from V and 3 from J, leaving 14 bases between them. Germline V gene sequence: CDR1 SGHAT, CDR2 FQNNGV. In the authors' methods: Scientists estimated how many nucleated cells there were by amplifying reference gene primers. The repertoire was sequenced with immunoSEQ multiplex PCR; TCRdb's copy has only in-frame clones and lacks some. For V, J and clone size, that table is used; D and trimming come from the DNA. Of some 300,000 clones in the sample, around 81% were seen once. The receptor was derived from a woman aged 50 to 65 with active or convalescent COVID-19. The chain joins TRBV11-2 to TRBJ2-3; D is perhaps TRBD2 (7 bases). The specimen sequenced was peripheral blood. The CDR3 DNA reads TGTGCCAGCACCTACGGGGGGCCGACAGATACGCAGTATTTT. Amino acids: CASTYGGPTDTQYF.